The T cell receptor (beta chain) under discussion was sequenced for a study of cytomegalovirus exposure and HLA in healthy donors. PCR involved 60 Vbeta and 13 Jbeta primers. Profiled with immunoSEQ multiplex PCR; TCRdb holds only in-frame clones, not every one. The sample records some 97,000 clones, around 75% being singletons. V was clipped by 2 bases and J by 7 bases, with 17 bases between them. This CDR3 region has 15 residues. Per the germline V gene, CDR1 is MNHEY and CDR2 is SMNVEV (reference sequence). This chain links TRBV27 with TRBJ1-2, with D perhaps matching TRBD1 (6 bases). This clonotype originated in a male donor in good health and CMV-seropositive. Sequenced input: PBMCs. The CDR3 region is CASSLGGAGSSGYTF. The CDR3 nucleotides are TGTGCCAGCAGTTTAGGGGGGGCCGGTTCAAGTGGCTACACCTTC.